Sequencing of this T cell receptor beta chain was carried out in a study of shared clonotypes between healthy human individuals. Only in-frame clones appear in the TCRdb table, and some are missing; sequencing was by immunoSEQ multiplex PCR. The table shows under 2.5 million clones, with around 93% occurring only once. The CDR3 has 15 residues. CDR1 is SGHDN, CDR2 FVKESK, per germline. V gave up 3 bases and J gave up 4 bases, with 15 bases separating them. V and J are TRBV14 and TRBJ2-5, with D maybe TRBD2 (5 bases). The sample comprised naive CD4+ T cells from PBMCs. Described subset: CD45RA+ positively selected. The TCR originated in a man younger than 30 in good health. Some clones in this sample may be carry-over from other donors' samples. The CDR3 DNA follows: TGTGCCAGCAGCCATACGACGGGCGGGCCAGAGACCCAGTACTTC. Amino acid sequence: CASSHTTGGPETQYF.